The rows below give T cell receptor beta chains drawn from one sample of a study of blood T cell repertoires in COVID-19. Method: immunoSEQ multiplex PCR; TCRdb's copy keeps in-frame clones and lacks some. The sample has under 200,000 clones, 65% to 85% seen once. Sample: peripheral blood. These TCRs come from a man between 60 and 75 years old with active or convalescent COVID-19. The CDR3 runs from the conserved cysteine through the conserved F or W. Each record gives: V gene, clone size, J gene, D gene, CDR3 DNA, CDR3 protein. A D gene is named only where the DNA matches it firmly. Some rows mark clone size as missing; the rest say once, few, many or name a class of expanded clone.

>TRBV19|-|TRBJ2-2|-
TGTGCCAGTAGTATAGATTTGGGAGGTTCTGGCCTACGAACCGGGGAGCTGTTTTTT
CASSIDLGGSGLRTGELFF
>TRBV4-1|once|TRBJ2-7|-
TGCGCCAGCAGCCAGACACTAGCCTCCTACGAGCAGTACTTC
CASSQTLASYEQYF
>TRBV20-1|-|TRBJ2-1|-
TGCAGTGCCCCTCTGGAGACTGAGCAGTTCTTC
CSAPLETEQFF
>TRBV7-3|few|TRBJ1-2|-
TGTGCCAGCAGCTTAACACGTGGGGTGAGGCTGGGAGGCTATGGCTACACCTTC
CASSLTRGVRLGGYGYTF
>TRBV9|-|TRBJ2-5|-
TGTGCCAGCAGCGTAGGGCTAGCCCAAGAGACCCAGTACTTC
CASSVGLAQETQYF
>TRBV27|-|TRBJ1-6|TRBD1
TGTGCCAGCAGTCCACTGACAGGGGGCACTTCTAATTCACCCCTCCACTTT
CASSPLTGGTSNSPLHF
>TRBV5-1|-|TRBJ2-7|TRBD1
TGCGCCAGCACCCCATTGGGGAAGAGGGGGCCAGGCGACGAGCAGTACTTC
CASTPLGKRGPGDEQYF
>TRBV20-1|-|TRBJ1-1|TRBD1
TGCAGTGCTAGTAGGGCAGGGGGAATGAACACTGAAGCTTTCTTT
CSASRAGGMNTEAFF
>TRBV7-6|-|TRBJ2-3|TRBD1
TGTGCCAGCAGCTCCAACAGGGGGCGAGGGACAGATACGCAGTATTTT
CASSSNRGRGTDTQYF
>TRBV5-6|-|TRBJ2-3|-
TGTGCCAGCAGCTCGGTGGGCACCGATACGCAGTATTTT
CASSSVGTDTQYF
>TRBV11-3|-|TRBJ2-1|TRBD2
TGTGCCAGCAGCTCTCGCGGGAGAAGCGAGCAGTTCTTC
CASSSRGRSEQFF
>TRBV18|-|TRBJ1-2|TRBD1
TGTGCCAGCTCACTTGGGACAGGGGGGACCTATGGCTACACCTTC
CASSLGTGGTYGYTF
>TRBV27|-|TRBJ2-3|-
TGTGCCAGCACCCCCGGGACTACAGATACGCAGTATTTT
CASTPGTTDTQYF
>TRBV19|-|TRBJ2-3|-
TGTGCCAGTAGTCCTGGCGGGATCGTCACAGATACGCAGTATTTT
CASSPGGIVTDTQYF
>TRBV24-1|-|TRBJ2-2|-
TGTGCCACCAGGGGCGGGAACGCGAACACCGGGGAGCTGTTTTTT
CATRGGNANTGELFF
>TRBV14|-|TRBJ1-1|-
TGTGCCAGCAGCCAATTTGGGGGGTCGAACACTGAAGCTTTCTTT
CASSQFGGSNTEAFF
>TRBV5-1|-|TRBJ2-1|-
TGCGCCAGCAGCCAACAGGGCCGGGCCAATGAGCAGTTCTTC
CASSQQGRANEQFF
>TRBV7-6|-|TRBJ2-7|TRBD2
TGTGCCAGCAGCACAGAGGCGGGGGGCGAGCAGTACTTC
CASSTEAGGEQYF
>TRBV11-2|-|TRBJ1-1|-
TGTGCCAGCAGCTTATATGAGGACAGATTGAACACTGAAGCTTTCTTT
CASSLYEDRLNTEAFF
>TRBV7-2|-|TRBJ2-6|-
TGTGCCAGCAGCTCCGATCGGAGAGCCTCTGGGGCCAACGTCCTGACTTTC
CASSSDRRASGANVLTF
>TRBV29-1|-|TRBJ1-5|-
TGCAGCGTTGAGGTCGGGGGGGCGAGCAATCAGCCCCAGCATTTT
CSVEVGGASNQPQHF